This T cell receptor beta chain was sequenced in a study of OX40 agonist ivuxolimab in advanced cancers. Study-level results: The authors did not determine the antigen specificity of the expanded peripheral T cells. On average, CD8+ T cells had more expanded clones than CD4+.

This table comes from immunoSEQ multiplex PCR, and its TCRdb copy is limited to in-frame clones, with some not included. Of around 80,000 clones detected, over 75% appear once; the ten largest clones hold 0.72%. Remarks on this clone: Its antigen is undetermined.

V was pared by 7 bases and J by 6 bases, with 13 bases between. The V gene's germline CDR1 is SNHLY and CDR2 FYNNEI. The length of the CDR3 is 13 residues. This TCR came from an adult with an advanced solid tumor such as melanoma, head and neck, liver or kidney cancer. The chain links TRBV2 to TRBJ1-5; D is perhaps TRBD1 (5 bases). This specimen consisted of CD4+ or CD8+ T cells sorted from blood, obtained in a trial of the OX40 agonist ivuxolimab. The CDR3 loop is CASNPGPGQPQHF. The CDR3 DNA sequence: TGTGCCAGCAACCCAGGGCCTGGTCAGCCCCAGCATTTT.